This TCR beta chain was captured in a study of blood T cell repertoires in COVID-19. The germline CDR1 and CDR2 sequences are MNHEY and SVGAGI. V shed 11 bases and J shed 0 bases, with 6 bases lying between them. This CDR3 has 11 amino acids. Sequencing was performed with immunoSEQ multiplex PCR; in TCRdb, only in-frame clones are kept and a portion is missing. The data contain approximately 250,000 clones, around nine tenths of them seen just once; the ten biggest clones take up approximately 10%. This clone was detected only once. What was sequenced was peripheral blood. This clonotype originated in a man aged 35 to 55 with active or convalescent COVID-19. This chain uses TRBV6-5 with TRBJ2-3, with no clear D. CDR3 amino acids: CAARSTDTQYF. The CDR3, as DNA: TGTGCCGCCCGGAGCACAGATACGCAGTATTTT.